The T cell receptor (beta chain) described here comes from a study of blood T cell repertoires in COVID-19. Study overall: Material from acute and convalescent COVID-19 was sourced from the United States, Italy and Spain.

Only in-frame clones appear in the TCRdb table, and some are missing; sequencing was by immunoSEQ multiplex PCR. The table lists roughly 360,000 clones, roughly 80% of them singletons, with 5.1% in the top ten. All enrollees were about 18 to 89 years old and from 20 to 25 US areas. CDR1 and CDR2 from the germline V gene are SEHNR and FQNEAQ (reference sequence). V was clipped by 5 bases and J by 4 bases; unmatched bases: 10. The CDR3 extends over 15 amino acids. The source material was PBMCs or T cells enriched from blood (not recorded which). This clonotype was obtained from a woman in her 50s who had recovered from COVID-19. The chain links TRBV7-9 to TRBJ1-1; 7 bases map to TRBD1. CDR3 residues: CASSKDREGVTEAFF. The CDR3 DNA is TGTGCCAGCAGCAAAGACAGGGAGGGGGTCACTGAAGCTTTCTTT.